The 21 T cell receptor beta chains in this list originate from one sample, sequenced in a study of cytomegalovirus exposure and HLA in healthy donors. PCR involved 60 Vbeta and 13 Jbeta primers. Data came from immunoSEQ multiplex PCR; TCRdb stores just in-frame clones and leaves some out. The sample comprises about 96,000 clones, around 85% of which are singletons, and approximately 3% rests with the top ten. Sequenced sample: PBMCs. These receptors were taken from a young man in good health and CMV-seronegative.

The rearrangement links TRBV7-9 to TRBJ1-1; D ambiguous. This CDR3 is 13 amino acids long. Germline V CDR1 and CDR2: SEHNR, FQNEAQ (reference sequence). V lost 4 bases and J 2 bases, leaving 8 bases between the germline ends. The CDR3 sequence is CASSSPPNTEAFF. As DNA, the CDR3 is TGTGCCAGCAGCTCCCCCCCAAACACTGAAGCTTTCTTT.

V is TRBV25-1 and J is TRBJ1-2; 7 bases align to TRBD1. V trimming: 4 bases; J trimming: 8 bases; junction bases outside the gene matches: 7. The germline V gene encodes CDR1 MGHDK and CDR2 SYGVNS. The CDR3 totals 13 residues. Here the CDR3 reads CASSAGQELGYTF. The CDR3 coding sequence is TGTGCCAGCAGTGCAGGACAGGAACTGGGCTACACCTTC.

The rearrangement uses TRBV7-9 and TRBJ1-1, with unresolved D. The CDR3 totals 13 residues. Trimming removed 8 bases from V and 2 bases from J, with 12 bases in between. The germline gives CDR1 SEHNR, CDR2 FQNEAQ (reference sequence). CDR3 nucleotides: TGTGCCAGCGTAAACGGGAGAAACACTGAAGCTTTCTTT. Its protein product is CASVNGRNTEAFF.

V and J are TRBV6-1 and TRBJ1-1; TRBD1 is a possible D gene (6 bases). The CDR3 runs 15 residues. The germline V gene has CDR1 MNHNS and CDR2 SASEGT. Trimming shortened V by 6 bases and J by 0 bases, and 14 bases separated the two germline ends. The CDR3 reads CASSFTGTMNTEAFF. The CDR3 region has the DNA TGTGCCAGCAGCTTTACCGGGACAATGAACACTGAAGCTTTCTTT.

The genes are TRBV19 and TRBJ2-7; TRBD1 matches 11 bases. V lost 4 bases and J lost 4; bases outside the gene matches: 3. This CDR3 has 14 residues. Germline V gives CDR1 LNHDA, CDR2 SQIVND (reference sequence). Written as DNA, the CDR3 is TGTGCCAGTAGTAGCCGGGACAGGGGGTACGAGCAGTACTTC. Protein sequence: CASSSRDRGYEQYF.

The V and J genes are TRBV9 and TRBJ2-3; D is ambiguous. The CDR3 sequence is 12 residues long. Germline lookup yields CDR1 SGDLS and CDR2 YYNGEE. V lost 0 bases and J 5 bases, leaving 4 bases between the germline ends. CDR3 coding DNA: TGTGCCAGCAGCGTAGCCGGAGATACGCAGTATTTT. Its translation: CASSVAGDTQYF.

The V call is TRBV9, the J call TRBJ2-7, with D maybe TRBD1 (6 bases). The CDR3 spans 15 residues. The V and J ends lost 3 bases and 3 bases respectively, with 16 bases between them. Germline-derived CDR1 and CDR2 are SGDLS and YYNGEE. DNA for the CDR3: TGTGCCAGCAGCGCCTCAGGGGTAGTAGACTACGAGCAGTACTTC. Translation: CASSASGVVDYEQYF.

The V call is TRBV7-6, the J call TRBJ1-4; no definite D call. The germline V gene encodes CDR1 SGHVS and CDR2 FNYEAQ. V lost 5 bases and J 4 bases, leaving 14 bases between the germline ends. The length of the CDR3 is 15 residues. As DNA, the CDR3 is TGTGCCAGCAGCCCACAGACGGGGATTAATGAAAAACTGTTTTTT. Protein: CASSPQTGINEKLFF.

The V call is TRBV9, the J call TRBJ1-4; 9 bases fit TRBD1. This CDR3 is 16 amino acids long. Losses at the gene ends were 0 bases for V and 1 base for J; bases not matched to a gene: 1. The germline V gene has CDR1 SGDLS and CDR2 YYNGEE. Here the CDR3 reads CASSVAGQGTNEKLFF. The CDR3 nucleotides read TGTGCCAGCAGCGTAGCGGGACAGGGAACTAATGAAAAACTGTTTTTT.

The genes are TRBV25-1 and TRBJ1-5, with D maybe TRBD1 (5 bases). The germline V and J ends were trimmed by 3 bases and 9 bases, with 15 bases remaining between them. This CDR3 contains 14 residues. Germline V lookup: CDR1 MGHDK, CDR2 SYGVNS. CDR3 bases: TGTGCCAGCAGTGATGGGGTGGGGGGATGGCCCCAGCATTTT. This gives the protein CASSDGVGGWPQHF.

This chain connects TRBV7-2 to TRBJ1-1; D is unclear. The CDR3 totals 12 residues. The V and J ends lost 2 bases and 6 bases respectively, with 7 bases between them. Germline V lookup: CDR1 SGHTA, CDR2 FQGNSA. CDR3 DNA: TGTGCCAGCAGCTTACGCGTCGCTGAAGCTTTCTTT. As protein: CASSLRVAEAFF.

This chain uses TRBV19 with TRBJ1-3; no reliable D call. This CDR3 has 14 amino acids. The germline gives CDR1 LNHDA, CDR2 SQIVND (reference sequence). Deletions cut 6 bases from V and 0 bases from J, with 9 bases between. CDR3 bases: TGTGCCAGTAGGAAGGGAGACTCTGGAAACACCATATATTTT. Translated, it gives CASRKGDSGNTIYF.

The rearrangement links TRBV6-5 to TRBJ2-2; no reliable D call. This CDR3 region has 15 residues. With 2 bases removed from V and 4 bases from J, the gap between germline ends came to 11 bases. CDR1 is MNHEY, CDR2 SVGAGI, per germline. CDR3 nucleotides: TGTGCCAGCAGTTACGCGGCCCAGCGCACCGGGGAGCTGTTTTTT. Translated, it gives CASSYAAQRTGELFF.

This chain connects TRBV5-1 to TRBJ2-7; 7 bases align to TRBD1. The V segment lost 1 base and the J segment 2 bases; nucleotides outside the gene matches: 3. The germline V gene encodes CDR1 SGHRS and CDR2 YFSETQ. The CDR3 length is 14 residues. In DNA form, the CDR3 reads TGCGCCAGCAGCTTGATAGGACAGGCCTACGAGCAGTACTTC. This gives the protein CASSLIGQAYEQYF.

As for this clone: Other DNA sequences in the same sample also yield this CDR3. CDR3 sequence (DNA): TGTGCCAGCAGCCGACAGGGGGCGGCTGGAAACACCATATATTTT. Amino acid sequence: CASSRQGAAGNTIYF. This chain links TRBV7-9 with TRBJ1-3, with 10 bases identical to TRBD1. V shed 5 bases, J shed 2 bases, and the junction held 3 bases outside the gene matches. Per the germline V gene, CDR1 is SEHNR and CDR2 is FQNEAQ (reference sequence). The length of the CDR3 is 15 residues.

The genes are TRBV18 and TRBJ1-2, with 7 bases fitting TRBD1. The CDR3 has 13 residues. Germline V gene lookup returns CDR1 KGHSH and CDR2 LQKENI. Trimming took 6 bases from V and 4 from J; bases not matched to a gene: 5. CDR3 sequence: CASSGQAFYGYTF. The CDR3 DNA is TGTGCCAGCTCCGGACAGGCCTTCTATGGCTACACCTTC.

The chain's CDR3 is CASSVSGTYSYEQYF. The CDR3 DNA follows: TGTGCCAGCAGCGTTAGCGGGACTTACAGCTACGAGCAGTACTTC. V is TRBV9 and J is TRBJ2-7; TRBD2 matches 8 bases. Germline CDR1 and CDR2: SGDLS and YYNGEE. CDR3 length equals 15 residues. The V segment lost 2 bases and the J segment 3 bases; nucleotides outside the gene matches: 7.

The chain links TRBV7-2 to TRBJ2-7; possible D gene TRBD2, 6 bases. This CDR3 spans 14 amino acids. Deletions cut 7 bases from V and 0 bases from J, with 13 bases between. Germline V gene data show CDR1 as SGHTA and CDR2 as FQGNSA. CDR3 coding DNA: TGTGCCAGCACCACGGAGGGCCACTCCTACGAGCAGTACTTC. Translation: CASTTEGHSYEQYF.

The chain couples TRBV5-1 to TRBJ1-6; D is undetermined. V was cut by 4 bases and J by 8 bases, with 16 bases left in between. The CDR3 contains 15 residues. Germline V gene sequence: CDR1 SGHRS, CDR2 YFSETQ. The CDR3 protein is CASSPREARDSPLHF. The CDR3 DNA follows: TGCGCCAGCAGCCCTCGAGAGGCGAGGGATTCACCCCTCCACTTT.

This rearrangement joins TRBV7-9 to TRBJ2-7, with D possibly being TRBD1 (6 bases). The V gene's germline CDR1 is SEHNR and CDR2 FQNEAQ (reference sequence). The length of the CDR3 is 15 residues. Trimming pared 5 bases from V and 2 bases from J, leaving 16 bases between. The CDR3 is CASSPLRTDAYEQYF. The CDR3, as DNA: TGTGCCAGCAGCCCATTAAGGACAGACGCCTACGAGCAGTACTTC.

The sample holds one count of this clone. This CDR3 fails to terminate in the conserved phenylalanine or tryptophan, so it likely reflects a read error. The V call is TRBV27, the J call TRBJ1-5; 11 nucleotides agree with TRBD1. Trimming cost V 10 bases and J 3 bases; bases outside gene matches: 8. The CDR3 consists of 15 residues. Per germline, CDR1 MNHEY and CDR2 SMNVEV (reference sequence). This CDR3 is CATAGTGGYNQPQHV. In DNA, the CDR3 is TGTGCCACTGCCGGGACAGGGGGTTACAATCAGCCCCAGCATGTT.